This TCR beta chain was found in a study of blood T cell repertoires in COVID-19. About the study: The origin of the acute and convalescent COVID-19 samples was the United States, Italy and Spain.

This clone is a singleton in its sample. TCRdb's copy holds only in-frame clones and misses some; the assay was immunoSEQ multiplex PCR. The profile covers roughly 260,000 clones, with about nine tenths appearing a single time and 2% to 2.5% taken by the ten largest. V shed 4 bases and J shed 5 bases, with 12 bases lying between them. The CDR3 loop spans 13 amino acids. CDR1 is GTSNPN, CDR2 SVGIG, per germline (reference sequence). The source of this sequence is a woman aged 50 to 60 who had recovered from COVID-19. Sequenced input: peripheral blood. The chain is built from TRBV30 and TRBJ2-1, with a tentative D call TRBD2 (6 bases). CDR3 region: CAWTSGTHNEQFF. In DNA form, the CDR3 reads TGTGCCTGGACCTCCGGGACTCACAATGAGCAGTTCTTC.